One and the same sample provided the 15 T cell receptor beta chains below, sequenced in a study of blood T cell repertoires in COVID-19 (TCRdb year 2020). The library was generated by the immunoSEQ multiplex PCR assay. TCRdb holds this immuneACCESS table with in-frame rearrangements only. Some clones are missing; in checked studies, unresolved V genes explain under half, and the rest has no known cause. The sample yields 120,000 to 150,000 clones; about four fifths were counted once. The ten largest clones represent roughly 8.4% of the sample. The source material was peripheral blood. These receptor sequences come from a human donor with acute or convalescent COVID-19. The donor label of this sample is uncertain.

The V call is TRBV2, the J call TRBJ1-1, with a possible D match to TRBD1 (6 bases). The V gene's germline CDR1 is SNHLY and CDR2 FYNNEI. V gave up 5 bases and J gave up 5 bases, with 12 bases separating them. The CDR3 loop spans 13 amino acids. CDR3 in amino acids: CASSNQGTTEAFF. In nucleotides, the CDR3 is TGTGCCAGCAGTAACCAGGGGACGACTGAAGCTTTCTTT.

The rearrangement links TRBV9 to TRBJ2-7; weak D call: TRBD1 (5 bases). CDR1 and CDR2 from the germline V gene are SGDLS and YYNGEE. This CDR3 region has 14 residues. V lost 0 bases to trimming and J lost 4 bases, with 11 bases between them. The CDR3 DNA follows: TGTGCCAGCAGCGTAGGGGGCTCCCCGTACGAGCAGTACTTC. Encoded protein: CASSVGGSPYEQYF.

This rearrangement joins TRBV19 to TRBJ1-5; possibly TRBD1 for D (6 bases). V was pared by 6 bases and J by 1 base, with 22 bases between. The CDR3 has 18 residues. CDR1 and CDR2 from the germline V gene are LNHDA and SQIVND (reference sequence). CDR3 loop: CASRAPGGEQGSNQPQHF. CDR3 coding DNA: TGTGCCAGTAGAGCCCCGGGGGGAGAACAGGGCAGCAATCAGCCCCAGCATTTT.

The chain employs TRBV29-1 and TRBJ1-1; the match to TRBD1 covers 10 bases. The junction had 4 bases not matched to a gene; V was cut back by 7 bases and J by 2 bases. CDR3 size: 13 residues. Germline V gives CDR1 SQVTM, CDR2 ANQGSEA. The CDR3 spells CSGGQGINTEAFF. Written as DNA, the CDR3 is TGCAGCGGGGGACAGGGGATAAACACTGAAGCTTTCTTT.

J is TRBJ2-1 and V is TRBV4-1, with 13 bases fitting TRBD2. V shed 1 base and J 10 bases; nucleotides not matched to a gene: 4. Germline V CDR1 and CDR2: MGHRA, YSYEKL. The CDR3 consists of 15 residues. CDR3: CASSQGLAGGPEQFF. In DNA, the CDR3 is TGCGCCAGCAGCCAAGGACTAGCGGGGGGCCCCGAGCAGTTCTTC.

A remark on this clone: The junction and the germline gene differ at one end; a read error may be behind it. The chain uses TRBV7-9 and TRBJ2-7, with D hard to call. Per the germline V gene, CDR1 is SEHNR and CDR2 is FQNEAQ (reference sequence). The CDR3 is 15 amino acids. The CDR3 coding sequence is TGTGCCAGCAGCTTAGAGTATAGGAGAGGAGAAAAGTGGAACTTC. Amino acid sequence: CASSLEYRRGEKWNF.

V usage is TRBV3-1 (or the pseudogene TRBV3-2) and J usage is TRBJ1-2; 9 bases fit TRBD1. The CDR3 runs 16 residues. V dropped 4 bases and J dropped 2; count of bases not matched to a gene: 8. CDR1 is LGHDT, CDR2 YNNKEL, per germline (reference sequence). Here the CDR3 DNA reads TGTGCCAGCAGCCCCGTAGGGGACAGGGCCAACTATGGCTACACCTTC. This encodes CASSPVGDRANYGYTF.

V and J are TRBV2 and TRBJ1-1; 9 bases are a match to TRBD1. J gave up 5 bases and V 7 bases, and 8 bases lay outside the gene matches. CDR1 and CDR2 from the germline V gene are SNHLY and FYNNEI. The CDR3 consists of 14 residues. This CDR3 reads CASITGTGRTEAFF. In DNA form, the CDR3 reads TGTGCCAGCATTACCGGGACAGGGAGGACTGAAGCTTTCTTT. Full variable domain (rest looked up from reference TRBV2 and TRBJ1-1): EPEVTQTPSHQVTQMGQEVILRCVPISNHLYFYWYRQILGQKVEFLVSFYNNEISEKSEIFDDQFSVERPDGSNFTLKIRSTKLEDSAMYFCASITGTGRTEAFFGQGTRLTVV.

The rearrangement links TRBV5-4 to TRBJ1-2; weak D call: TRBD1 (6 bases). Germline V lookup: CDR1 SGHNT, CDR2 YYREEE (reference sequence). Trimming cost V 4 bases and J 7 bases, with 20 bases left between them. The CDR3 contains 15 residues. The CDR3 loop is CASSRGTRVIAGYTF. CDR3 coding DNA: TGTGCCAGCAGCCGAGGGACACGCGTAATCGCTGGCTACACCTTC. Complete variable domain (other parts from reference TRBV5-4 and TRBJ1-2): ETGVTQSPTHLIKTRGQQVTLRCSSQSGHNTVSWYQQALGQGPQFIFQYYREEENGRGNFPPRFSGLQFPNYSSELNVNALELDDSALYLCASSRGTRVIAGYTFGSGTRLTVV.

The chain has TRBV14 and TRBJ2-4, with 9 bases aligning to TRBD1. Germline lookup yields CDR1 SGHDN and CDR2 FVKESK. After removal of 0 bases from V and 2 bases from J, the junction contained 11 bases not matched to a gene. The CDR3 has 19 amino acids. CDR3 sequence (DNA): TGTGCCAGCAGCCAAGATTGGACAGGGGTGAGCTGGACCAAAAACATTCAGTACTTC. Translation gives CASSQDWTGVSWTKNIQYF.

This clone was found once. The J gene is TRBJ1-3, the V gene TRBV7-2; TRBD1 matches at 7 bases. Germline CDR1 is SGHTA and CDR2 is FQGNSA. Unmatched junction bases numbered 2, after V lost 5 bases and J lost 4 bases. There are 13 residues in the CDR3. The CDR3 sequence is CASSGDRGNTIYF. CDR3 DNA: TGTGCCAGCAGCGGGGACAGAGGAAACACCATATATTTT.

This clone was found a few times. The rearrangement links TRBV12-3 or TRBV12-4 to TRBJ1-5; D perhaps matches TRBD1 (5 bases). This CDR3 has 13 residues. Trimming took off 3 bases at V and 11 bases at J, with 14 bases between the two ends. CDR3 protein: CASSLVLAGAQHF. In DNA form, the CDR3 reads TGTGCCAGCAGTTTGGTTTTGGCGGGGGCCCAGCATTTT.

The chain is built from TRBV3-1 (or the pseudogene TRBV3-2) and TRBJ2-1; D call uncertain. The length of the CDR3 is 13 residues. Germline CDR1 is LGHDT and CDR2 is YNNKEL (reference sequence). V dropped 0 bases and J dropped 5 bases, with 5 bases sitting between them. CDR3 coding DNA: TGTGCCAGCAGCCAAGACCTCCACAATGAGCAGTTCTTC. Translation gives CASSQDLHNEQFF.

This chain joins TRBV27 and TRBJ2-7; 9 nucleotides match TRBD1. This CDR3 is built from 14 residues. CDR1 is MNHEY, CDR2 SMNVEV, per germline (reference sequence). Trimming took 5 bases from V and 3 from J; bases not matched to a gene: 5. CDR3 sequence reads: CASSITTGGYEQYF. The CDR3 DNA follows: TGTGCCAGCAGTATCACGACAGGGGGCTACGAGCAGTACTTC.

This chain joins TRBV3-1 (or the pseudogene TRBV3-2) and TRBJ1-6; TRBD1 might be the D (6 bases). This CDR3 is 16 amino acids long. Deletions cut 4 bases from V and 7 bases from J, with 17 bases between. CDR1 and CDR2 (germline): LGHDT, YNNKEL (reference sequence). The CDR3 nucleotides read TGTGCCAGCAGCCCCGCCGGCCACAGGGCGAATTCACCCCTCCACTTT. Translated: CASSPAGHRANSPLHF.